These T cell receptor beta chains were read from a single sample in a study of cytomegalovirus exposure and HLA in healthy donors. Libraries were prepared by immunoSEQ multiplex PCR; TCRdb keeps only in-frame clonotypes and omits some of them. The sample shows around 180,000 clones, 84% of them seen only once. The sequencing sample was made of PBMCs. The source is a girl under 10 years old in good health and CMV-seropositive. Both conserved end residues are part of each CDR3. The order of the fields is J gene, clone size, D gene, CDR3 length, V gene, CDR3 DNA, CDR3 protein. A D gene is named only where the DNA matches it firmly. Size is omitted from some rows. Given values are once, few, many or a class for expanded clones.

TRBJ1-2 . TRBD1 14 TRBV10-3 TGTGCCGGGACAGGGGGCCTAGGTAGCTATGGCTACACCTTC CAGTGGLGSYGYTF
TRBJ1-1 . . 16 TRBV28 TGTGCCAGCAGTTTGCCCACGGACAGCGTGAACACTGAAGCTTTCTTT CASSLPTDSVNTEAFF
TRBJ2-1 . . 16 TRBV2 TGTGCCAGCAGTGATGCCCCCCCAGGGGTGGGGAATGAGCAGTTCTTC CASSDAPPGVGNEQFF
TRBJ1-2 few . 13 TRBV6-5 TGTGCCAGCATCGGGGAGGGGCTTCGTGGCTACACCTTC CASIGEGLRGYTF
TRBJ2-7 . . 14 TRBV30 TGTGCCTGGAGCGCCGGGACACCCACCTACGAGCAGTACTTC CAWSAGTPTYEQYF
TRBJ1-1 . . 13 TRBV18 TGTGCCAGCTCACCACGGGAGGGCGCTGAAGCTTTCTTT CASSPREGAEAFF
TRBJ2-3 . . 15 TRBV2 TGTGCCAGCAGGGAAACCGGGGGACGCACAGATACGCAGTATTTT CASRETGGRTDTQYF
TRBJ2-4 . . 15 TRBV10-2 TGCGCCAGCAGTGAGTCGCGGCTAGCCAAAAACATTCAGTACTTC CASSESRLAKNIQYF
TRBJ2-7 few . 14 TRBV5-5 TGTGCCAGCAGCCTTCGGACAGCCGCCTACGAGCAGTACTTC CASSLRTAAYEQYF
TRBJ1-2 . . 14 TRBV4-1 TGCGCCAGCAGCCAAGTTTCTGGCTTGTATGGCTACACCTTC CASSQVSGLYGYTF
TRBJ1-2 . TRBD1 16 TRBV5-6 TGTGCCAGCAGCCCGGGACAGGGGGCTGGGTACTATGGCTACACCTTC CASSPGQGAGYYGYTF
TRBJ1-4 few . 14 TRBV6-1 TGTGCCAGCAGTGAGACGGGACACATGAGGAAACTGTTTTTT CASSETGHMRKLFF
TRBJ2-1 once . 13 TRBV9 TGTGCCAGCAGCGTCCGCGACTACAATGAGCAGTTCTTC CASSVRDYNEQFF